What follows are 16 T cell receptor beta chains derived from one specimen sequenced in a study of blood T cells in healthy people across ages. Alongside a J-beta primer mix, a sample-barcoded 5' primer served in a second PCR lasting roughly 6 to 11 cycles. In TCRdb, the 5' RACE reads were re-called with MiXCR into one record per CDR3 protein. The table has about 1.6 million distinct CDR3 sequences, roughly 30% seen once. Sequencing was done on a sample of blood. Receptor source: a woman aged 25 to 39 in good health.

CDR3 in amino acids: CSVNSDLGLAGVLYF. The CDR3 bases are TGCAGTGTTAATTCTGACCTGGGACTAGCGGGAGTTTTGTACTTC. This chain connects TRBV20-1 to TRBJ2-7; 14 nucleotides agree with TRBD2. There are 15 residues in the CDR3. CDR1 and CDR2 from the germline V gene are DFQATT and SNEGSKA (reference sequence). With 7 bases clipped from V and 12 bases from J, the junction kept 17 bases outside the gene matches.

The chain joins TRBV4-2 to TRBJ2-5; D is possibly TRBD2 (6 bases). V was pared by 1 base and J by 5 bases, with 14 bases between. Germline V gene lookup returns CDR1 LGHNA and CDR2 YNFKEQ. CDR3 length equals 15 residues. The CDR3 is CASSQVMRGGETQYF. The CDR3 DNA follows: TGTGCCAGCAGCCAAGTAATGCGAGGAGGGGAGACCCAGTACTTC.

A single count supports this clonotype. The CDR3 region is CASSPLGGSAETQYF. The DNA of the CDR3 is TGTGCCAGCAGCCCCCTGGGCGGGAGTGCGGAGACCCAGTACTTC. V usage is TRBV14 and J usage is TRBJ2-5; 7 positions agree with TRBD2. Looked up from germline, CDR1 is SGHDN and CDR2 is FVKESK. V lost 4 bases to trimming and J lost 5 bases; unmatched junction nucleotides: 10. CDR3 length equals 15 residues.

The rearrangement uses TRBV5-1 and TRBJ1-2; 7 nucleotides agree with TRBD1. The length of the CDR3 is 15 residues. Germline CDR1 reads SGHRS; CDR2 reads YFSETQ. V trimming: 4 bases; J trimming: 4 bases; junction bases outside the gene matches: 10. As DNA, the CDR3 is TGCGCCAGCAGCCTGTCGACAGGGCGGAGCTATGGCTACACCTTC. It encodes CASSLSTGRSYGYTF.

This chain links TRBV10-3 with TRBJ2-2; the match to TRBD1 covers 9 bases. The junction had 3 bases not matched to a gene; V was cut back by 7 bases and J by 3 bases. This CDR3 has 14 amino acids. Germline V gene data show CDR1 as ENHRY and CDR2 as SYGVKD. CDR3 bases: TGTGCCATCACACAGGGGGCTGACACCGGGGAGCTGTTTTTT. Encoded protein: CAITQGADTGELFF.

The chain combines TRBV30 with TRBJ2-3, with D unclear. The CDR3 runs 14 residues. V was pared by 3 bases and J by 1 base, with 11 bases between. Germline assignment: CDR1 GTSNPN and CDR2 SVGIG (reference sequence). CDR3 amino acids: CAWSVYAGTDTQYF. CDR3 DNA sequence: TGTGCCTGGAGCGTGTACGCGGGCACAGATACGCAGTATTTT. Filled out from reference TRBV30 and TRBJ2-3, the complete variable domain reads SQTIHQWPATLVQPVGSPLSLECTVEGTSNPNLYWYRQAAGRGLQLLFYSVGIGQISSEVPQNLSASRPQDRQFILSSKKLLLSDSGFYLCAWSVYAGTDTQYFGPGTRLTVL.

The J gene is TRBJ2-7, the V gene TRBV12-3 or TRBV12-4, with 8 bases fitting TRBD1. The CDR3 spans 14 residues. Losses at the gene ends were 7 bases for V and 2 bases for J; bases not matched to a gene: 7. CDR3 region: CASTHRQGPYEQYF. CDR3 DNA: TGTGCCAGCACCCATAGACAGGGGCCCTACGAGCAGTACTTC.

The chain links TRBV6-2 or TRBV6-3 to TRBJ2-1; D may be TRBD1 (5 bases). The CDR3 is 10 residues long. The ends were cut back, 7 bases at V and 12 bases at J, with 10 bases in the middle. CDR1 is MNHEY and CDR2 is SVGEGT in the germline V gene. CDR3 in DNA: TGTGCCAGCAAGGGGAAGGGGCAGTTCTTC. This codes for CASKGKGQFF.

This clonotype showed up just a few times. The rearrangement joins TRBV20-1 to TRBJ2-5, with 8 bases aligning to TRBD2. CDR1 DFQATT and CDR2 SNEGSKA come from the germline V gene (reference sequence). CDR3 size: 14 residues. The ends lost 7 bases at V and 5 bases at J; junction bases unmatched: 12. CDR3 DNA: TGCAGTGTTTATCAGACTAGCGTTTCGGAGACCCAGTACTTC. Translating gives CSVYQTSVSETQYF.

The V and J genes are TRBV5-1 and TRBJ1-1, with a possible D match to TRBD1 (5 bases). This CDR3 contains 17 residues. CDR1 and CDR2 from the germline V gene are SGHRS and YFSETQ. Trimming pared 0 bases from V and 0 bases from J, leaving 15 bases between. In nucleotides, the CDR3 is TGCGCCAGCAGCTTGGACAGGTTTTCTTCCATGAACACTGAAGCTTTCTTT. It codes for CASSLDRFSSMNTEAFF.

V is TRBV6-2 or TRBV6-3 and J is TRBJ2-1; D ambiguous. The CDR3 contains 15 residues. The germline CDR1 and CDR2 sequences are MNHEY and SVGEGT. Trimming removed 6 bases from V and 0 bases from J, with 12 bases in between. CDR3: CASRATASSYNEQFF. The CDR3 region has the DNA TGTGCCAGCAGAGCTACAGCGAGCTCCTACAATGAGCAGTTCTTC.

This clonotype has more than one count but fewer than ten. The V call is TRBV7-9, the J call TRBJ2-6; D ambiguous. Germline-derived CDR1 and CDR2 are SEHNR and FQNEAQ (reference sequence). The CDR3 extends over 15 amino acids. The germline V and J ends were trimmed by 4 bases and 7 bases, with 14 bases remaining between them. Here the CDR3 reads CASSSQFRGANVLTF. CDR3 in DNA: TGTGCCAGCAGCTCCCAATTTCGTGGAGCCAACGTCCTGACTTTC.

V usage is TRBV5-1 and J usage is TRBJ1-1, with D hard to call. V was pared by 3 bases and J by 1 base, with 13 bases between. The germline CDR1 and CDR2 sequences are SGHRS and YFSETQ. This CDR3 has 15 residues. CDR3 nucleotide sequence: TGCGCCAGCAGCTCGATCGGACGGGGGAACACTGAAGCTTTCTTT. Translated: CASSSIGRGNTEAFF.

The rearrangement links TRBV7-9 to TRBJ2-3; D might be TRBD2 (6 bases). This CDR3 spans 15 amino acids. The V and J ends lost 6 bases and 1 base respectively, with 14 bases between them. The germline gives CDR1 SEHNR, CDR2 FQNEAQ (reference sequence). This chain's CDR3 is CASRFVEGRTDTQYF. The CDR3 DNA reads TGTGCCAGCAGGTTTGTGGAGGGGCGCACAGATACGCAGTATTTT.

The sample holds many counts of this clonotype. The gene calls are TRBV4-2 and TRBJ2-3; TRBD2 agrees at 12 bases. This CDR3 region has 16 residues. The junction had 4 bases not matched to a gene; V was cut back by 6 bases and J by 0 bases. Germline CDR1 LGHNA, CDR2 YNFKEQ. In DNA, the CDR3 is TGTGCCAGCAGACTGACTAGCGGGAGTAGCACAGATACGCAGTATTTT. This gives the protein CASRLTSGSSTDTQYF.

Relative to its sample, this clonotype is medium-sized. The genes are TRBV29-1 and TRBJ2-5; 9 bases agree with TRBD1. V trimming: 6 bases; J trimming: 5 bases; junction bases outside the gene matches: 7. The CDR3 covers 13 residues. In germline, CDR1 is SQVTM, CDR2 ANQGSEA. CDR3 region: CSVGDRASETQYF. The DNA of the CDR3 is TGCAGCGTAGGGGACAGGGCCTCGGAGACCCAGTACTTC.